A single sample gave rise to the 31 T cell receptor beta chains below, sequenced in a study of T cell responses to AZD1222 COVID-19 vaccine. Clones were sequenced by immunoSEQ multiplex PCR, and TCRdb holds only the in-frame ones, with some missing. The sample records about 120,000 clones, around nine tenths being singletons. Sequenced here: peripheral blood, sampled on day 0 of AZD1222 vaccination. The receptors originated from an adult in good health.

This chain joins TRBV28 and TRBJ1-3, with D possibly matching TRBD1 (5 bases). V was trimmed by 6 bases and J by 4 bases, leaving 16 bases between them. The CDR3 consists of 15 residues. Germline V gene lookup returns CDR1 MDHEN and CDR2 SYDVKM. CDR3 sequence reads: CASSLSGGSGNTIYF. CDR3 coding DNA: TGTGCCAGCAGCCTCAGCGGGGGTTCAGGAAACACCATATATTTT.

The J gene is TRBJ2-7, the V gene TRBV7-2; a weak D match, TRBD2 (5 bases). The CDR3 is 14 residues long. Germline lookup yields CDR1 SGHTA and CDR2 FQGNSA. Trimming stripped 4 bases from V and 5 bases from J, with 15 bases between. The CDR3 DNA reads as TGTGCCAGCAGCTCTCGGACGGGATTCGACGAGCAGTACTTC. Translated: CASSSRTGFDEQYF.

V and J are TRBV12-3 or TRBV12-4 and TRBJ1-1, with D possibly matching TRBD1 (5 bases). V was pared by 5 bases and J by 6 bases, with 10 bases between. The CDR3 runs to 12 residues. CDR3 amino acids: CASSPDSSEAFF. The CDR3 DNA reads TGTGCCAGCAGTCCCGACAGTTCTGAAGCTTTCTTT.

The J gene is TRBJ1-6, the V gene TRBV6-5; D possibly corresponds to TRBD1 (6 bases). The V gene's germline CDR1 is MNHEY and CDR2 SVGAGI. The CDR3 extends over 16 amino acids. Trimming removed 2 bases from V and 6 bases from J, with 14 bases in between. The CDR3 sequence: CASSYAWGGANSPLHF. DNA for the CDR3: TGTGCCAGCAGTTACGCATGGGGGGGGGCTAATTCACCCCTCCACTTT.

The chain carries TRBV6-4 and TRBJ1-1, with D possibly TRBD1 on 6 matching bases. This CDR3 is 15 amino acids long. The germline V gene has CDR1 MRHNA and CDR2 SNTAGT. V was shortened by 6 bases and J by 1 base, with 15 bases between the two germline ends. Written as DNA, the CDR3 is TGTGCCAGCAGCGACAGGATTCCCCGGAACACTGAAGCTTTCTTT. This gives the protein CASSDRIPRNTEAFF.

This chain joins TRBV5-1 and TRBJ2-1, with 8 bases fitting TRBD2. CDR1 SGHRS and CDR2 YFSETQ come from the germline V gene. V shed 5 bases, J shed 3 bases, and the junction held 7 bases outside the gene matches. The CDR3 extends over 15 amino acids. In DNA form, the CDR3 reads TGCGCCAGCAGACAACTAGCGGCACTCTACAATGAGCAGTTCTTC. Protein product: CASRQLAALYNEQFF.

The chain is built from TRBV2 and TRBJ1-1; no definite D call. This CDR3 region has 15 residues. The V gene lost 2 bases and the J gene lost 6 bases, with 16 bases spanning the gap. Germline-derived CDR1 and CDR2 are SNHLY and FYNNEI. As DNA, the CDR3 is TGTGCCAGCAGTGAAAAGTGGAACAAGGAGTCTGAAGCTTTCTTT. Protein product: CASSEKWNKESEAFF.

This sequence joins TRBV7-9 and TRBJ1-1; TRBD1 might be the D (5 bases). CDR1 and CDR2 from the germline V gene are SEHNR and FQNEAQ (reference sequence). The CDR3 length is 14 residues. Trimming shortened V by 4 bases and J by 5 bases, and 14 bases separated the two germline ends. CDR3 in amino acids: CASSSYRFGTEAFF. The CDR3 bases are TGTGCCAGCAGCTCCTACAGGTTTGGTACTGAAGCTTTCTTT.

This chain uses TRBV7-2 with TRBJ1-3; 7 nucleotides align to TRBD1. The CDR3 has 16 amino acids. With 2 bases clipped from V and 0 bases from J, the junction kept 4 bases outside the gene matches. Per the germline V gene, CDR1 is SGHTA and CDR2 is FQGNSA. CDR3 region: CASSLFPGGSGNTIYF. The CDR3 region has the DNA TGTGCCAGCAGCTTATTTCCAGGGGGCTCTGGAAACACCATATATTTT.

The rearrangement uses TRBV7-6 and TRBJ2-1; the D call may be TRBD1 or TRBD2 (7 bases each). Looked up from germline, CDR1 is SGHVS and CDR2 is FNYEAQ. Trimming stripped 5 bases from V and 7 bases from J, with 18 bases between. The CDR3 sequence is 15 residues long. The CDR3 protein is CASSPGGAGRNEQFF. As DNA, the CDR3 is TGTGCCAGCAGCCCAGGGGGAGCGGGGAGGAATGAGCAGTTCTTC.

V usage is TRBV18 and J usage is TRBJ1-1; possibly TRBD1 for D (5 bases). CDR1 and CDR2 from the germline V gene are KGHSH and LQKENI. Trimming cost V 3 bases and J 1 base, with 12 bases left between them. This CDR3 region has 15 residues. CDR3 protein: CASSPKDRPNTEAFF. The CDR3, as DNA: TGTGCCAGCTCACCCAAAGACAGACCGAACACTGAAGCTTTCTTT. The variable domain in full, with the rest retrieved from reference TRBV18 and TRBJ1-1, is NAGVMQNPRHLVRRRGQEARLRCSPMKGHSHVYWYRQLPEEGLKFMVYLQKENIIDESGMPKERFSAEFPKEGPSILRIQQVVRGDSAAYFCASSPKDRPNTEAFFGQGTRLTVV.

This clone has just a few counts. V is TRBV5-4 and J is TRBJ1-4; 7 nucleotides agree with TRBD1. CDR1 is SGHNT, CDR2 YYREEE, per germline (reference sequence). J gave up 0 bases and V 4 bases, and 6 bases lay outside the gene matches. This CDR3 contains 16 residues. The CDR3 region is CASSLRQGPTNEKLFF. The DNA for the CDR3 is TGTGCCAGCAGCCTGCGACAGGGTCCAACTAATGAAAAACTGTTTTTT.

In DNA form, the CDR3 reads TGTGCCAGCAGGCGACCGGGACAGGGGGGGGAGAAGACCCAGTACTTC. Encoded protein: CASRRPGQGGEKTQYF. J is TRBJ2-5 and V is TRBV28; 11 nucleotides match TRBD1. This CDR3 region has 16 residues. Germline assignment: CDR1 MDHEN and CDR2 SYDVKM. V trimming: 6 bases; J trimming: 6 bases; junction bases outside the gene matches: 12.

The chain combines TRBV6-2 or TRBV6-3 with TRBJ1-1; tentatively, D is TRBD1 (6 bases). V was shortened by 4 bases and J by 4 bases, with 13 bases between the two germline ends. Germline CDR1 and CDR2: MNHEY and SVGEGT. This CDR3 region has 14 residues. The CDR3 loop is CASSSEQGSTEAFF. As DNA, the CDR3 is TGTGCCAGCAGTTCCGAACAGGGCAGCACTGAAGCTTTCTTT.

This chain uses TRBV18 with TRBJ1-2; 8 bases align to TRBD1. Germline loops: CDR1 KGHSH, CDR2 LQKENI. There are 17 residues in the CDR3. With 2 bases clipped from V and 4 bases from J, the junction kept 12 bases outside the gene matches. CDR3 sequence: CASSPNSGQANFYGYTF. The CDR3 DNA is TGTGCCAGCTCACCAAACTCGGGACAGGCAAACTTCTATGGCTACACCTTC.

The rearrangement links TRBV11-2 to TRBJ2-7; TRBD2 aligns across 13 bases. The CDR3 loop spans 17 amino acids. V lost 1 base and J lost 2; bases outside the gene matches: 5. Germline V lookup: CDR1 SGHAT, CDR2 FQNNGV. CDR3 residues: CASSLVAGLAGTYEQYF. The DNA of the CDR3 is TGTGCCAGCAGCTTAGTGGCGGGACTAGCGGGAACCTACGAGCAGTACTTC.

The chain couples TRBV6-5 to TRBJ1-1, with no clear D. The CDR3 has 13 residues. CDR1 MNHEY and CDR2 SVGAGI come from the germline V gene. Trimming pared 6 bases from V and 0 bases from J, leaving 8 bases between. The CDR3 loop is CASSLQLNTEAFF. For the CDR3, the DNA is TGTGCCAGCAGCTTACAACTGAACACTGAAGCTTTCTTT.

This rearrangement joins TRBV28 to TRBJ2-3; TRBD1 aligns across 8 bases. This CDR3 is 14 amino acids long. Germline V CDR1 and CDR2: MDHEN, SYDVKM. Trimming at V came to 5 bases and at J to 5 bases, leaving 6 bases not matched to a gene. The CDR3 loop reads CASSDSRGRDTQYF. CDR3 sequence (DNA): TGTGCCAGCAGTGATTCCAGGGGGCGAGATACGCAGTATTTT.

This rearrangement joins TRBV7-2 to TRBJ2-2; no firm D call. Germline assignment: CDR1 SGHTA and CDR2 FQGNSA. The CDR3 extends over 12 amino acids. The germline V and J ends were trimmed by 5 bases and 6 bases, with 7 bases remaining between them. CDR3 sequence reads: CASSRPSGELFF. CDR3 DNA sequence: TGTGCCAGCAGCCGACCTTCCGGGGAGCTGTTTTTT.

The chain employs TRBV15 and TRBJ2-2; 8 bases fit TRBD1. This CDR3 region has 15 residues. V gave up 3 bases and J gave up 8 bases; unmatched junction bases: 8. The germline gives CDR1 LNHNV, CDR2 YYDKDF (reference sequence). CDR3 in amino acids: CATSRQGAFLGELFF. CDR3 nucleotide sequence: TGTGCCACCAGCAGGCAGGGGGCGTTTTTAGGGGAGCTGTTTTTT.

The chain joins TRBV19 to TRBJ1-1; no definite D call. From germline, CDR1 is LNHDA and CDR2 SQIVND (reference sequence). The CDR3 consists of 15 residues. V lost 1 base to trimming and J lost 4 bases, with 13 bases between them. CDR3 in amino acids: CASSIGMNEITEAFF. The CDR3 DNA reads as TGTGCCAGTAGTATAGGCATGAATGAGATCACTGAAGCTTTCTTT.

As for this clone: This same CDR3 is encoded by further DNA sequences in the sample. The chain employs TRBV27 and TRBJ1-5, with D possibly matching TRBD1 (5 bases). Germline CDR1 and CDR2: MNHEY and SMNVEV (reference sequence). This CDR3 is 14 amino acids long. Trimming took off 0 bases at V and 4 bases at J, with 7 bases between the two ends. CDR3 loop: CASSLSRGNQPQHF. The CDR3 DNA reads TGTGCCAGCAGTTTATCAAGGGGAAATCAGCCCCAGCATTTT.

In its sample, this clone was seen a few times. The rearrangement links TRBV5-1 to TRBJ1-1; D ambiguous. The V gene's germline CDR1 is SGHRS and CDR2 YFSETQ. Trimming removed 6 bases at V and 11 bases at J, with 32 bases between. The CDR3 consists of 17 residues. Here the CDR3 DNA reads TGCGCCAGCACCCCTTTACCCCTCCTCCAAAGGGATTATGGGGCTTTCTTT. It specifies CASTPLPLLQRDYGAFF.

This clone showed up just a few times. This chain joins TRBV7-6 and TRBJ2-7, with D unclear. Trimming removed 1 base from V and 7 bases from J, with 8 bases in between. CDR3 length: 12 residues. Per the germline V gene, CDR1 is SGHVS and CDR2 is FNYEAQ. The CDR3 protein is CASSLVGREQYF. The CDR3 DNA follows: TGTGCCAGCAGCTTAGTAGGTAGAGAGCAGTACTTC.

This chain connects TRBV9 to TRBJ2-1; D gene unclear. From germline, CDR1 is SGDLS and CDR2 YYNGEE. The CDR3 runs 13 residues. The V gene lost 0 bases and the J gene lost 5 bases, with 6 bases spanning the gap. The CDR3 DNA reads TGTGCCAGCAGCGTAGACCAACACAATGAGCAGTTCTTC. Translating it yields CASSVDQHNEQFF.

The chain recombines TRBV12-3 or TRBV12-4 with TRBJ2-7; TRBD1 or TRBD2 may be the D gene (5 bases each). The CDR3 covers 12 residues. V lost 3 bases to trimming and J lost 5 bases, with 8 bases between them. Here the CDR3 DNA reads TGTGCCAGCAGTTTTGGGGGACACGAGCAGTACTTC. Its translation is CASSFGGHEQYF.

V is TRBV4-1 and J is TRBJ1-5; D unclear. V was clipped by 1 base and J by 2 bases, with 12 bases between them. The CDR3 is made up of 16 amino acids. Germline V lookup: CDR1 MGHRA, CDR2 YSYEKL. CDR3 protein: CASSQGGEGGNQPQHF. CDR3 sequence (DNA): TGCGCCAGCAGCCAAGGAGGCGAAGGCGGCAATCAGCCCCAGCATTTT.

This clone was picked up a small number of times. The rearrangement joins TRBV5-6 to TRBJ2-7; D perhaps matches TRBD2 (6 bases). Trimming took off 5 bases at V and 3 bases at J, with 12 bases between the two ends. CDR3 size: 13 residues. CDR1 and CDR2 (germline): SGHDT, YYEEEE. In DNA form, the CDR3 reads TGTGCCAGCAGACGGGAGCCAGACTACGAGCAGTACTTC. Residues: CASRREPDYEQYF.

The chain uses TRBV11-3 and TRBJ1-3, with 7 nucleotides matching TRBD1. From germline, CDR1 is SGHNT and CDR2 YENEEA. The CDR3 is made up of 19 amino acids. V gave up 3 bases and J gave up 1 base; unmatched junction bases: 15. The DNA for the CDR3 is TGTGCCAGCAGCTTGCAGGGGGTCTCTTTGAAGGTTTCTGGAAACACCATATATTTT. As protein: CASSLQGVSLKVSGNTIYF.

The V and J genes are TRBV7-9 and TRBJ1-1; 7 bases line up with TRBD1. This CDR3 is 14 amino acids long. V was clipped by 5 bases and J by 4 bases; unmatched bases: 7. CDR1 is SEHNR and CDR2 is FQNEAQ in the germline V gene (reference sequence). CDR3 bases: TGTGCCAGCAGCCCAAGGACAGGTCCCACTGAAGCTTTCTTT. Translated, it gives CASSPRTGPTEAFF.

This sequence joins TRBV6-5 and TRBJ1-2, with D hard to call. This CDR3 is 13 amino acids long. Trimming stripped 6 bases from V and 2 bases from J, with 10 bases between. Germline CDR1 reads MNHEY; CDR2 reads SVGAGI. CDR3 in amino acids: CASRSTDNYGYTF. The CDR3 DNA sequence: TGTGCCAGCAGGTCGACCGACAACTATGGCTACACCTTC.